The 2 T cell receptor beta chains in this list originate from one sample, sequenced in a study of early T cells in non-severe SARS-CoV-2 infection. One entry per CDR3 protein, called by TCRdb with MiXCR from the 5' RACE reads. The sample includes about 33,000 distinct CDR3 sequences, about 5% of them seen just once. Sequencing input: whole blood. All receptors derive from an adult who was a healthcare worker with PCR-confirmed SARS-CoV-2 infection or an uninfected control (not recorded which).

This clonotype was seen more than once but under ten times. The chain couples TRBV29-1 to TRBJ2-7; 7 nucleotides align to TRBD2. The V segment lost 3 bases and the J segment 0 bases; nucleotides outside the gene matches: 11. The germline gives CDR1 SQVTM, CDR2 ANQGSEA. This CDR3 is built from 16 residues. The CDR3 here is CSVEGAGLGGSYEQYF. In DNA, the CDR3 is TGCAGCGTTGAGGGAGCGGGGTTGGGGGGCTCCTACGAGCAGTACTTC.

This chain uses TRBV4-3 with TRBJ2-3; D uncertain. The CDR3 covers 14 residues. V shed 1 base and J shed 4 bases, with 9 bases lying between them. Germline CDR1 and CDR2: LGHNA and YSLEER. CDR3 sequence reads: CASSQGLLADTQYF. Here the CDR3 DNA reads TGCGCCAGCAGCCAAGGGCTACTGGCAGATACGCAGTATTTT.